This entry is about one T cell receptor beta chain. This clonotype was seen more than once but under ten times. The antigen it binds to is not known. Base qualities are not provided; no much larger clone lies one nucleotide away. This entry is derived from a study of neurological immune-mediated disorders (dated by TCRdb to the late 2010s). About the study as a whole: The study compared peripheral blood TCR-beta repertoires of HTLV-I-associated myelopathy (HAM/TSP) patients, multiple sclerosis patients and healthy controls using UMI-based sequencing. The 90 to 110 TCR-beta libraries included longitudinal samples, technical triplicates and paired sorted CD4+ and CD8+ T-cell subsets alongside PBMC samples. Longitudinal HAM/TSP and healthy donors were sampled at 3 time-points each (about 3-40 month intervals). The cohort was made up of 65 to 75 subjects, consisting of about 15 HAM/TSP patients, some 35 multiple sclerosis patients and some 20 healthy controls.

Study-wide findings and limitations: TCR clonal expansion was greatest in HAM/TSP patients and smallest in MS patients, who ranked below even healthy controls. Across subjects, expanded clones never shared an identical CDR3 amino acid sequence, which suggests that the TCR-beta repertoires in every group were private.

Unmatched junction bases come to 4, with V trimmed by 5 bases and J by 4 bases. Reading from cysteine to phenylalanine, the CDR3 counts 13 amino acids. The only DNA kept is the CDR3, 39 bases in frame from the first base. For CDR1 and CDR2, the germline V gene (reference sequence) lists DFQATT and SNEGSKA. Reading the label with the study, this specimen's time point is: longitudinal time-point 2. Libraries from unsorted PBMCs were made from 2 million PBMCs kept in RNAlater at -80 degrees C until RNA extraction. Peripheral blood was subjected to Ficoll-Hypaque density gradient centrifugation to isolate PBMCs, which were then cryopreserved in liquid nitrogen. To synthesize cDNA, template-switch 5'RACE was performed with a primer carrying a 10-nucleotide random unique molecular identifier so that each TCR transcript was tagged. Each sequencing run produced over 180 million TCR-beta sequences covering 15-18 subjects. Total RNA was extracted with the RNeasy kit. TCR-beta VDJ regions were amplified with primers for the TCR constant region and the 5'RACE anchor, using the KAPA Real-time Library Amplification kit. Sample indexes and Illumina adaptors were added in a first PCR, and a second PCR then increased library yield. After Ampure bead purification, the roughly 650 bp TCR product was size-selected on a 2% E-gel SizeSelection system. Before pooling, library quality was checked on a Bioanalyzer, concentration was measured with Qubit, and libraries were quantified with the Kapa Library Quantification kit. Paired-end 2 x 150 bp sequencing of the libraries was performed on an Illumina HiSeq 2500. To increase sequence diversity, about 23-32% phiX was spiked into each library pool. Processing in the source paper ran as follows. The UMI-based MiGEC pipeline processed quality-filtered reads and removed over 85% of raw TCR sequences during error correction. VDJ genes were aligned to IMGT germline references, and each clonotype was defined by a unique CDR3 amino acid sequence together with V-J genes. VDJtools evaluated clonal expansion, Shannon diversity and CDR3 relatedness (CalcPairwiseDistances, ClusterSamples); CLCbio workbench built phylogenetic trees. Expanded clones were defined as having at least 8 unique UMIs, based on coefficient-of-variation modelling across technical triplicates. The public reads were reprocessed in TCRdb via fastp at Q25 and MiXCR, keeping in-frame beta chains. Rows are combined by CDR3 protein, so each entry shows the most common genes and DNA. None of the V and J calls come from the authors' own analysis; TCRdb made them. The sample profile shows 81,000 or so distinct CDR3 sequences; approximately 13% of them were found once. Approximately 5% of the sample belongs to the ten largest clones.

Material: PBMCs. The sequence is built from TRBV20-1 and TRBJ2-3; TRBD2 lines up with 9 middle nucleotides. The TCR sequence derives from a female donor with HTLV-1-associated myelopathy (HAM/TSP). At the DNA level, the sequence is TGCAGTGCTTTAGCGGGGGATTCAGATACGCAGTATTTT. Translated, it reads CSALAGDSDTQYF.